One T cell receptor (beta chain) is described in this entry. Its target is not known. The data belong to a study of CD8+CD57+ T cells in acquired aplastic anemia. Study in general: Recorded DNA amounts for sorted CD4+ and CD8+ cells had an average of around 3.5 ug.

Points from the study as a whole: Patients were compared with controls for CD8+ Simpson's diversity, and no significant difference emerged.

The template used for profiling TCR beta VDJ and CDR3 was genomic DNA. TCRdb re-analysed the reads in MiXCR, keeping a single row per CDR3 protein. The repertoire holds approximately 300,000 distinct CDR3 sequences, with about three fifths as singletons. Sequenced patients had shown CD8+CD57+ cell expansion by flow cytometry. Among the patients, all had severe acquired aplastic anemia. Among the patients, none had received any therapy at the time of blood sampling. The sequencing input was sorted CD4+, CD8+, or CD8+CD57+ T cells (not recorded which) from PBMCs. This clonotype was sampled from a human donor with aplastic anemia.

Written as DNA, the CDR3 is TGTGCCAGCAGCCAGGTTGGGGACAGTTCCTACGAGCAGTACTTC. Translating gives CASSQVGDSSYEQYF. The chain joins TRBV9 to TRBJ2-7, with TRBD1 identical over 7 bases. The V gene's germline CDR1 is SGDLS and CDR2 YYNGEE. This CDR3 has 15 amino acids. The V segment lost 4 bases and the J segment 1 base; nucleotides outside the gene matches: 8.